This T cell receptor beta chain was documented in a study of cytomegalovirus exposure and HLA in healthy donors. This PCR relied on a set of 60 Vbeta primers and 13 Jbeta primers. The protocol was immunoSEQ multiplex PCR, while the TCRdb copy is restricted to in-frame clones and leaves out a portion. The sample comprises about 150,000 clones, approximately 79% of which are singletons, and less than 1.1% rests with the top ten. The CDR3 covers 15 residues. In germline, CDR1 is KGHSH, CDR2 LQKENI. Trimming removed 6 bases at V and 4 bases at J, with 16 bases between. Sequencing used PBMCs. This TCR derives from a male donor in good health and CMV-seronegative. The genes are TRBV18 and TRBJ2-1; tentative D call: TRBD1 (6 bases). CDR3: CASSSPAGQYNEQFF. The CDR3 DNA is TGTGCCAGCTCCTCTCCAGCCGGACAGTACAATGAGCAGTTCTTC.